Sequencing of this TCR beta chain was carried out in a study of beta chain features in type 1 diabetes. On the study more broadly: Sorted cells examined across all samples numbered about 110,000,000.

A sort by CD45RO/CCR7/CD25/CD127/CD95/CD27 yielded CD4+ naive, central memory, regulatory and stem cell-like memory cells. What was sequenced were expressed TCRB transcripts, since all of the isolated RNA had been reverse transcribed. Using immunoSEQ multiplex PCR, the repertoire was profiled, and TCRdb retains in-frame clones only, with some absent. The top ten clones hold about 0.025% of a sample with 860,000 or so clones, roughly a sixth of them seen once. As concerns this clone: Antigen: not known.

General study results and limits: Within each of all four CD4+ subsets, Type 1 diabetes patients had TCRB CDR3s that were moderately but significantly shorter. The question left open here concerned HLA type influencing TCRB rearrangement.

Germline V CDR1 and CDR2: SGHDT, YYEEEE. V lost 0 bases and J lost 3, with 12 bases in between. The CDR3 runs 15 residues. Material for sequencing was naive CD4+ T cells from blood. This chain joins TRBV5-6 and TRBJ1-2, with a weak D call TRBD1 (6 bases). The sequence came from a woman younger than 35 in good health. The CDR3 nucleotides read TGTGCCAGCAGCTTGGGTGGACAGTACGACTATGGCTACACCTTC. It translates to CASSLGGQYDYGYTF.